A single sample gave rise to the 4 T cell receptor beta chains below, sequenced in a study of CXCR3-negative and CXCR3-positive naive CD8 T cells. Findings and limits, study-wide: When CXCR3-positive naive cells were set against CXCR3-negative naive cells, the former had more hydrophobic TRB CDR3s.

With UMI labels, 5' RACE was used to prepare the TRB cDNA libraries. TCRdb re-called the 5' RACE reads; one entry per CDR3 protein, DNA not given. This repertoire includes some 150,000 distinct CDR3 sequences. No antigen has been assigned to these receptors. The material sequenced was naive CXCR3+ CD8+ T cells from blood. Sample subset: CD45RO-CCR7+CD27+CD95- naive CD8+ T cells expressing CXCR3 (TNR3+). These receptors originate from a human donor in good health. Some clones in this sample may be carry-over from other donors' samples.

The V call is TRBV6-6, the J call TRBJ2-3; as DNA is missing, the TRBD2 call by TCRdb cannot be tested. CDR1 MNHNY and CDR2 SVGAGI come from the germline V gene (reference sequence). The CDR3 covers 17 residues. CDR3: CASSYGLVGRAKDTQYF.

V is TRBV4-1 and J is TRBJ2-2; TCRdb's D call, TRBD2, is unchecked because there is no DNA. Germline V gene data show CDR1 as MGHRA and CDR2 as YSYEKL. There are 16 residues in the CDR3. CDR3: CASSQEERGATGELFF.

The chain carries TRBV5-1 and TRBJ2-3; the D call of TRBD2 rests on TCRdb alone, since no DNA is present to check it. Per germline, CDR1 SGHRS and CDR2 YFSETQ. The CDR3 is made up of 16 amino acids. The CDR3 reads CASSLDGTSGTDTQYF.

The chain employs TRBV29-1 and TRBJ2-7; TCRdb lists TRBD1, though no DNA is available to test this call. CDR1 and CDR2 from the germline V gene are SQVTM and ANQGSEA. This CDR3 spans 14 amino acids. The chain's CDR3 is CSVEGSKGDYEQYF.